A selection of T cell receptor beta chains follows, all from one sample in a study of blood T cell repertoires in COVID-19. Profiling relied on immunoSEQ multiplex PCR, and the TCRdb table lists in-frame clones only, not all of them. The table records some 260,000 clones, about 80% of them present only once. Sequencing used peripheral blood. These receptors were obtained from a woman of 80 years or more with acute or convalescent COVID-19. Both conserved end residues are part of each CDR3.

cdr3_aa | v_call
CASSIASGSSGNTIYF | TRBV19
CASSLSYTRQTEAFF | TRBV7-9
CSASPPGLVKNIQYF | TRBV20-1
CSARDQRSLHF | TRBV20-1
CASSTRLHGGTEAFF | TRBV9
CASSSELAGGLTIQYF | TRBV7-8
CASSLAPQGYEQYF | TRBV7-2
CASSQRQANEKLFF | TRBV3-1/TRBV3-2
CASSYTTGSNSPLHF | TRBV6-5
CASSRKGGSANEKLFF | TRBV4-3
CASSVQGGKNTEAFF | TRBV7-9
CASSDGAQGATNEKLFF | TRBV6-1
CASSLPGTRRTDTQYF | TRBV6-6
CASRRSLAGEGEQFF | TRBV5-4
CASSFEQGAKYEQYF | TRBV7-2
CASRYAAGGYNEQFF | TRBV19
CASSPLPGLAAQETQYF | TRBV11-2
CASSFGGGVSTEAFF | TRBV5-5
CATSDGGSPETQYF | TRBV24-1
CASSAKSRSLSVEKLFF | TRBV4-1
CASSPGEQGPQYF | TRBV7-6
CASSFQGNNQPQHF | TRBV6-6
CASSQDVTSGTRPGEQYF | TRBV4-1
CASSLGTGGYEQYF | TRBV18
CASSSLAGSTDTQYF | TRBV5-1
CASSPSNSGTNNYGYTF | TRBV6-6
CASSPPWTGIELPVWFF | TRBV4-1
CASSLARGTEAFF | TRBV11-2
CASSFPFTEAFF | TRBV7-9
CASSSLFVNTEAFF | TRBV7-9
CASSWEGRTGLYEQYF | TRBV5-4
CASSLEYPYEQYF | TRBV7-8
CACPPGQVGGYTF | TRBV30
CASSEIKLAGGGNIQYF | TRBV6-1
CASSFSGLAGGTAGELFF | TRBV13
CAITERSRTEAFF | TRBV10-3
CASRRDWTTEAFF | TRBV27
CASSRVPGQGALNEKLFF | TRBV5-1
CASSERQGWDYGYTF | TRBV6-1
CASSYRVAGGYTF | TRBV7-2
CASSYGKGVAAEAFF | TRBV6-5
CASSEALSGSGNTIYF | TRBV6-1
CASSPGTGGRNTIYF | TRBV6-6
CASSPTGSYNSPLHF | TRBV5-1
CASSFTEGAFGELFF | TRBV5-1
CASSAPGQVGSYEQYF | TRBV6-1
CASSRYTNTGELFF | TRBV2
CARSLDSSSYEQYF | TRBV5-3
CASSPAASYEQYF | TRBV18
CASSIGARNEKLFF | TRBV19
CSVEGTSGYNEQFF | TRBV29-1
CASRTPRGPGYGYTF | TRBV28
CASSYDGGFYEQYF | TRBV6-2/TRBV6-3
CASSPGTGWRDEQFF | TRBV18
CASSTGTGREKLFF | TRBV7-2
CASSLSGTQETQYF | TRBV4-1
CASSVGLAGSETQYF | TRBV9
CASSLQGGNTEAFF | TRBV7-9
CASSGQGATGELFF | TRBV2